Presented here are 18 T cell receptor beta chains from one specimen sequenced in a study of control samples from healthy donors and cancer patients. Repertoires were generated with immunoSEQ multiplex PCR, while TCRdb's copy carries only in-frame clones and drops some. The sample comprises around 99,000 clones, 75% to 90% of which are singletons, and approximately 16% rests with the top ten. The specimen was blood. The receptors were sampled from a woman aged 50 to 60 in good health.

This chain links TRBV28 with TRBJ1-1, with a weak D call TRBD1 (6 bases). This CDR3 has 15 residues. Germline lookup yields CDR1 MDHEN and CDR2 SYDVKM. The V and J ends lost 6 bases and 11 bases respectively, with 25 bases between them. This CDR3 reads CASSPGGQAIPAAFF. Written as DNA, the CDR3 is TGTGCCAGCAGCCCTGGGGGGCAGGCCATTCCCGCGGCTTTCTTT.

V is TRBV7-2 and J is TRBJ2-5, with D possibly matching TRBD2 (7 bases). Trimming stripped 2 bases from V and 4 bases from J, with 14 bases between. There are 15 residues in the CDR3. From germline, CDR1 is SGHTA and CDR2 FQGNSA. This chain's CDR3 is CASSLTGLGGETQYF. The CDR3, as DNA: TGTGCCAGCAGCTTAACCGGACTAGGGGGAGAGACCCAGTACTTC.

This chain joins TRBV6-6 and TRBJ1-2; D perhaps matches TRBD1 (5 bases). Germline V gene lookup returns CDR1 MNHNY and CDR2 SVGAGI (reference sequence). V lost 0 bases and J 8 bases, leaving 13 bases between the germline ends. The CDR3 sequence is 14 residues long. CDR3 sequence reads: CASSYSWQGEGYTF. Written as DNA, the CDR3 is TGTGCCAGCAGTTACTCGTGGCAGGGCGAAGGCTACACCTTC.

V gene TRBV5-4 combines with J gene TRBJ1-6; 8 nucleotides line up with TRBD1. The V and J ends lost 0 bases and 8 bases, in that order; junction bases with no gene match: 10. The CDR3 has 17 residues. Germline V gene sequence: CDR1 SGHNT, CDR2 YYREEE (reference sequence). This CDR3 is CASSLGDRRLRDSPLHF. The CDR3 DNA is TGTGCCAGCAGCTTGGGGGACAGGAGGTTAAGGGATTCACCCCTCCACTTT.

The J gene is TRBJ2-7, the V gene TRBV13; D perhaps matches TRBD2 (5 bases). The CDR3 is 15 amino acids. Germline values: CDR1 PRHDT, CDR2 FYEKMQ (reference sequence). V was shortened by 0 bases and J by 1 base, with 10 bases between the two germline ends. Written as DNA, the CDR3 is TGTGCCAGCAGCTTAGGCGGGATAGGATCCTACGAGCAGTACGTC. Amino acids: CASSLGGIGSYEQYV.

The chain carries TRBV7-6 and TRBJ1-2; D ambiguous. The CDR3 covers 16 residues. Looked up from germline, CDR1 is SGHVS and CDR2 is FNYEAQ. V was shortened by 5 bases and J by 5 bases, with 21 bases between the two germline ends. CDR3 DNA: TGTGCCAGCAGCAACAGTCGTTTACAGACGACATATGGCTACACCTTC. Protein sequence: CASSNSRLQTTYGYTF.

The CDR3 is CASSGRESAEQYF. The CDR3 DNA follows: TGTGCCAGCAGCGGGAGGGAGTCCGCCGAGCAGTACTTC. This chain uses TRBV11-2 with TRBJ2-7, with 7 nucleotides matching TRBD2. Unmatched junction bases numbered 7, after V lost 5 bases and J lost 6 bases. The CDR3 runs to 13 residues. Germline values: CDR1 SGHAT, CDR2 FQNNGV.

This clone was counted once. V is TRBV5-1 and J is TRBJ2-2; D gene ambiguous. Looked up from germline, CDR1 is SGHRS and CDR2 is YFSETQ. Between the trimmed V and J ends, which lost 0 bases and 3 bases, there was a span of 6 bases. This CDR3 is 14 amino acids long. CDR3 DNA sequence: TGCGCCAGCAGCTTGGTTGTGGACACCGGGGAGCTGTTTTTT. Protein product: CASSLVVDTGELFF.

The V gene is TRBV2, the J gene TRBJ2-3; D ambiguous. This CDR3 is built from 16 residues. CDR1 SNHLY and CDR2 FYNNEI come from the germline V gene. Trimming left V 1 base short and J 2 bases short, with 13 bases between. The CDR3 coding sequence is TGTGCCAGCAGTGAAGAGGCGGCGACCGCCACAGATACGCAGTATTTT. It encodes CASSEEAATATDTQYF. The complete variable domain, with remaining parts taken from reference TRBV2 and TRBJ2-3, reads EPEVTQTPSHQVTQMGQEVILRCVPISNHLYFYWYRQILGQKVEFLVSFYNNEISEKSEIFDDQFSVERPDGSNFTLKIRSTKLEDSAMYFCASSEEAATATDTQYFGPGTRLTVL.

The V call is TRBV18, the J call TRBJ2-1, with 11 bases identical to TRBD2. The CDR3 length is 16 residues. Trimming took 8 bases from V and 2 from J; bases not matched to a gene: 8. Germline V gene data show CDR1 as KGHSH and CDR2 as LQKENI. The CDR3 region is CASPSSGGTTYNEQFF. The CDR3 nucleotides are TGTGCCAGCCCCTCTAGCGGGGGGACGACCTACAATGAGCAGTTCTTC.

This clone was recorded a few times. The chain has TRBV19 and TRBJ2-2; 7 bases fit TRBD1. Per the germline V gene, CDR1 is LNHDA and CDR2 is SQIVND (reference sequence). With 1 base clipped from V and 2 bases from J, the junction kept 1 base outside the gene matches. The CDR3 contains 15 residues. The CDR3 DNA sequence: TGTGCCAGTAGTATAGGACAGGGTAACACCGGGGAGCTGTTTTTT. Its translation is CASSIGQGNTGELFF.

The V gene is TRBV20-1, the J gene TRBJ2-2, with D uncertain. Trimming pared 3 bases from V and 4 bases from J, leaving 15 bases between. The CDR3 contains 15 residues. Germline CDR1 reads DFQATT; CDR2 reads SNEGSKA (reference sequence). CDR3 in DNA: TGCAGTGCTAGTTTTCCAGTGACGGGCACCGGGGAGCTGTTTTTT. It codes for CSASFPVTGTGELFF.

This chain links TRBV20-1 with TRBJ2-1, with a possible D match to TRBD1 (6 bases). The CDR3 is made up of 15 amino acids. CDR1 DFQATT and CDR2 SNEGSKA come from the germline V gene (reference sequence). V was pared by 3 bases and J by 3 bases, with 15 bases between. DNA for the CDR3: TGCAGTGCTAGTGGAGAGGACAGATACTACAATGAGCAGTTCTTC. Its translation: CSASGEDRYYNEQFF.

The gene calls are TRBV6-1 and TRBJ2-7, with D hard to call. CDR3 length equals 15 residues. Trimming stripped 2 bases from V and 2 bases from J, with 13 bases between. The germline gives CDR1 MNHNS, CDR2 SASEGT. The CDR3 reads CASSEISTHPYEQYV. The CDR3 DNA reads TGTGCCAGCAGTGAAATTTCGACCCACCCCTACGAGCAGTACGTC.

CDR3 DNA sequence: TGTGCCAGCAGCCGGACAGGGAACTTCGGAAAACTGTTTTTT. Translating it yields CASSRTGNFGKLFF. The genes are TRBV27 and TRBJ1-4; 8 bases line up with TRBD1. The V and J ends lost 6 bases and 10 bases, in that order; junction bases with no gene match: 10. Germline lookup yields CDR1 MNHEY and CDR2 SMNVEV (reference sequence). CDR3 size: 14 residues.

This chain links TRBV7-6 with TRBJ1-5; D unresolved. The length of the CDR3 is 15 residues. Germline values: CDR1 SGHVS, CDR2 FNYEAQ. The V end was cut by 4 bases, the J end by 7 bases, with 17 bases between. CDR3 sequence (DNA): TGTGCCAGCAGCTCACGACCCGGCACGGGGCAGCCCCAGCATTTT. Its translation is CASSSRPGTGQPQHF.

The rearrangement links TRBV6-5 to TRBJ1-1; D not resolved. Trimming stripped 8 bases from V and 4 bases from J, with 17 bases between. Germline CDR1 and CDR2: MNHEY and SVGAGI. The CDR3 has 14 amino acids. The CDR3 region has the DNA TGTGCCAGCCTGGGCTCGCCATGGGGCACTGAAGCTTTCTTT. This encodes CASLGSPWGTEAFF.

This clone was found once. The chain carries TRBV3-1 (or the pseudogene TRBV3-2) and TRBJ2-1; D uncertain. The V end lost 4 bases, the J end lost 0 bases, and 16 bases lay between the germline ends. Germline values: CDR1 LGHDT, CDR2 YNNKEL (reference sequence). The CDR3 sequence is 17 residues long. This CDR3 reads CASSPPGFPSSYNEQFF. In nucleotides, the CDR3 is TGTGCCAGCAGCCCCCCCGGGTTCCCAAGCTCCTACAATGAGCAGTTCTTC.